These 12 T cell receptor beta chains were sequenced from one sample in a study of T cells expressing NK-cell markers. TCRdb reanalyzed the 5' RACE reads, giving one entry per CDR3 protein sequence and no DNA. The sample data list 200,000 to 300,000 distinct CDR3 sequences. Sequencing input: blood T cells: a sorted CD56 or NKG2C T cell subset, CD4+ or CD8+ T cells, or bulk PBMC T cells (not recorded which). Source of these receptors: a man younger than 35 in good health.

This chain uses TRBV24-1 with TRBJ2-1; TCRdb lists TRBD1, though no DNA is available to test this call. Germline lookup yields CDR1 KGHDR and CDR2 SFDVKD. This CDR3 has 16 residues. CDR3 loop: CATSDTDISSYNEQFF.

This chain links TRBV20-1 with TRBJ2-1. The CDR3 extends over 12 amino acids. The germline V gene encodes CDR1 DFQATT and CDR2 SNEGSKA (reference sequence). The CDR3 region is CSADDLHNEQFF.

The V gene is TRBV29-1, the J gene TRBJ1-2. The CDR3 extends over 13 amino acids. In germline, CDR1 is SQVTM, CDR2 ANQGSEA. CDR3 amino acids: CSVGVGTNYGYTF.

The chain links TRBV20-1 to TRBJ2-1; the D call from TCRdb, TRBD2, cannot be confirmed without DNA. CDR1 and CDR2 from the germline V gene are DFQATT and SNEGSKA (reference sequence). The CDR3 runs to 15 residues. The CDR3 sequence is CSATGGRSSYNEQFF.

The V call is TRBV12-3 or TRBV12-4, the J call TRBJ1-5. CDR3 length: 11 amino acids. CDR3 amino acids: CASSSAQPQHF.

This chain uses TRBV6-5 with TRBJ2-7. The germline V gene has CDR1 MNHEY and CDR2 SVGAGI. This CDR3 region has 15 residues. This chain's CDR3 is CASSYSTGTFYEQYF.

This sequence joins TRBV9 and TRBJ2-5; TCRdb's D call of TRBD1 is untestable without DNA. The CDR3 loop spans 15 amino acids. The germline V gene has CDR1 SGDLS and CDR2 YYNGEE. The CDR3 region is CASSDGRVRGETQYF.

The chain carries TRBV18 and TRBJ1-1. Germline V gene lookup returns CDR1 KGHSH and CDR2 LQKENI. The CDR3 consists of 11 residues. CDR3 sequence: CASSPGSEAFF.

The J gene is TRBJ2-3, the V gene TRBV11-2; the D call from TCRdb, TRBD2, cannot be confirmed without DNA. Germline V lookup: CDR1 SGHAT, CDR2 FQNNGV. This CDR3 spans 17 amino acids. The CDR3 loop reads CASSLDPPGLAGNTQYF. The full variable domain, rest sourced from reference TRBV11-2 and TRBJ2-3, is EAGVAQSPRYKIIEKRQSVAFWCNPISGHATLYWYQQILGQGPKLLIQFQNNGVVDDSQLPKDRFSAERLKGVDSTLKIQPAKLEDSAVYLCASSLDPPGLAGNTQYFGPGTRLTVL.

The V call is TRBV4-3, the J call TRBJ2-1; TCRdb picks TRBD1, but there is no DNA to check that call. Germline V CDR1 and CDR2: LGHNA, YSLEER. This CDR3 has 14 amino acids. CDR3 sequence reads: CASSPGQGYDEQFF.

J is TRBJ2-3 and V is TRBV20-1; TCRdb's assignment of TRBD1 cannot be checked, as there is no DNA. The V gene's germline CDR1 is DFQATT and CDR2 SNEGSKA (reference sequence). The CDR3 totals 14 residues. This CDR3 reads CSAPPGGITDTQYF.

The chain joins TRBV30 to TRBJ1-1. The CDR3 spans 14 residues. The V gene's germline CDR1 is GTSNPN and CDR2 SVGIG (reference sequence). This chain's CDR3 is CASLTEQSNTEAFF.